The sample holds one count of the clone carrying this T cell receptor beta chain. This entry comes from a study of T cells after yellow fever vaccination. V was trimmed by 3 bases and J by 6 bases, leaving 14 bases between them. The CDR3 totals 14 residues. Germline CDR1 is SQVTM and CDR2 is ANQGSEA. TCRdb re-analysed the 5' RACE reads in MiXCR, keeping a single row per CDR3 protein. The sample lists around 100,000 distinct CDR3 sequences, around 8% occurring once. The J gene is TRBJ2-2, the V gene TRBV29-1; D is unresolved. The receptor was isolated from a man aged 30 to 45 who received the YFV17D yellow fever vaccine. Material: CD8+ T cells sorted from PBMCs, obtained 45 days after the yellow fever booster vaccination. CDR3 region: CSVEDSKVPGELFF. The DNA for the CDR3 is TGCAGCGTTGAGGATAGTAAGGTGCCCGGGGAGCTGTTTTTT.